This T cell receptor beta chain emerged from a study of cytomegalovirus exposure and HLA in healthy donors. Use of 60 Vbeta and 13 Jbeta primers characterized the PCR. Using immunoSEQ multiplex PCR, the repertoire was profiled, and TCRdb retains in-frame clones only, with some absent. The table lists over 65,000 clones. Turning to this clone: At the DNA level, this CDR3 is encoded by other sequences in the same sample as well.

The CDR3 is 16 residues long. The V end lost 1 base, the J end lost 5 bases, and 20 bases lay between the germline ends. Germline V gene lookup returns CDR1 GTSNPN and CDR2 SVGIG (reference sequence). Sequencing was carried out using PBMCs. The V and J genes are TRBV30 and TRBJ2-5; perhaps TRBD2 as D (6 bases). The sequence came from a man younger than 45 in good health and CMV-seronegative. The CDR3 DNA follows: TGTGCCTGGAGTGACTCGCCCGGCGGGGTACTGGAGACCCAGTACTTC. This gives the protein CAWSDSPGGVLETQYF.